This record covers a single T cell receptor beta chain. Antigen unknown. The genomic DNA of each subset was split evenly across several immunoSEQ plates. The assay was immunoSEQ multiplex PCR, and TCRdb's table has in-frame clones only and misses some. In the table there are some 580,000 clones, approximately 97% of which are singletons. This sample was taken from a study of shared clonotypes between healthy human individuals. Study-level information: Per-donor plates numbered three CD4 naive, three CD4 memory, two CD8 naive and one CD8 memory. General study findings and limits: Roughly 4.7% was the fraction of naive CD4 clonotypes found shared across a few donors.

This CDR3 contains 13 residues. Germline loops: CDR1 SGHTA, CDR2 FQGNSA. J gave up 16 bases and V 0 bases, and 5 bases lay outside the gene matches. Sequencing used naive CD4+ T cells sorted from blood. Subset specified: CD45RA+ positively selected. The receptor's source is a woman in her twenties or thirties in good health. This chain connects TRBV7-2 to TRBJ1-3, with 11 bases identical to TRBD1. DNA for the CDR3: TGTGCCAGCAGCTTAGCTGTGGGACAGGGGGAGTATTTT. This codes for CASSLAVGQGEYF.